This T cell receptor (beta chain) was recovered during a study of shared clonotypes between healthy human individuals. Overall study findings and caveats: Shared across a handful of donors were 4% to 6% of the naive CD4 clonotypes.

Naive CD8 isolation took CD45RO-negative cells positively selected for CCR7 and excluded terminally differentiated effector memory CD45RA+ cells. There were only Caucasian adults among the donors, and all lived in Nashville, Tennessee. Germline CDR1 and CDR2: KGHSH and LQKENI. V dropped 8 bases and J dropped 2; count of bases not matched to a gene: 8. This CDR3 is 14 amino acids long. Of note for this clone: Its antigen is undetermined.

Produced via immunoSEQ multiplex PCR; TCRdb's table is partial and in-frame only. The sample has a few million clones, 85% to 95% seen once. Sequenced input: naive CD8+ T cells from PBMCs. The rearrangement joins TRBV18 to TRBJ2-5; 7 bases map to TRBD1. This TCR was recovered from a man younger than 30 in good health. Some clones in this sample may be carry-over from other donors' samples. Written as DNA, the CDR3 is TGTGCCAGCAACCCTCGGGACAGACAAGAGACCCAGTACTTC. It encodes CASNPRDRQETQYF.